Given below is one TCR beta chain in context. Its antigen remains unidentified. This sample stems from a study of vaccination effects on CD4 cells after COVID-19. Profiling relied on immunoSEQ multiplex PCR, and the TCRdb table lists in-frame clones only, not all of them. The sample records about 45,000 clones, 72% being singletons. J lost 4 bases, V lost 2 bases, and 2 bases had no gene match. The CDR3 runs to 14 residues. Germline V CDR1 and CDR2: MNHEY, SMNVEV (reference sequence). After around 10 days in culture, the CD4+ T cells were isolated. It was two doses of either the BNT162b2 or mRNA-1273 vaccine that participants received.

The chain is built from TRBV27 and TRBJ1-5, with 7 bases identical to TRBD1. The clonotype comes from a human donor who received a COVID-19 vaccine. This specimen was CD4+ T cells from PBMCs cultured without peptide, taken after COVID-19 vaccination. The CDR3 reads CASSLRDSNQPQHF. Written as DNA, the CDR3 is TGTGCCAGCAGTTTACGGGACAGTAATCAGCCCCAGCATTTT.